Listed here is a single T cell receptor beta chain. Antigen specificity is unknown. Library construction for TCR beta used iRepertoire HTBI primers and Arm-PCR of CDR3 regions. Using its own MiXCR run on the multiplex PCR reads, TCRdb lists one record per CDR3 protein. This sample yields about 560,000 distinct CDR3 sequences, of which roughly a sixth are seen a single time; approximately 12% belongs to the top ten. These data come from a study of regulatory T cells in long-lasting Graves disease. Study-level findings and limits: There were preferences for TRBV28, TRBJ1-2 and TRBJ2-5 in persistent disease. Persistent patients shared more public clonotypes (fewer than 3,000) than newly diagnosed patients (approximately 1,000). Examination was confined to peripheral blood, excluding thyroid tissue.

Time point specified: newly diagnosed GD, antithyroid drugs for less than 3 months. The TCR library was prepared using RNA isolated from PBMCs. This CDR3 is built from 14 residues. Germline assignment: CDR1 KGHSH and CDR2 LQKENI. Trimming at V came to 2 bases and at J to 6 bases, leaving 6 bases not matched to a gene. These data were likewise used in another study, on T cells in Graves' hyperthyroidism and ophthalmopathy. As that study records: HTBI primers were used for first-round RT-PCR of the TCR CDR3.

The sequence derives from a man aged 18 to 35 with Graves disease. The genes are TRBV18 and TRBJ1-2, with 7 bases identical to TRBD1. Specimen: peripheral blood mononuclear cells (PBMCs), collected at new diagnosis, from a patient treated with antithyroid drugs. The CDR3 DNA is TGTGCCAGCTCACCAACGGGACAGATAGATGGCTACACCTTC. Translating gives CASSPTGQIDGYTF. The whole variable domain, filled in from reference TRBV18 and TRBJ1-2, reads NAGVMQNPRHLVRRRGQEARLRCSPMKGHSHVYWYRQLPEEGLKFMVYLQKENIIDESGMPKERFSAEFPKEGPSILRIQQVVRGDSAAYFCASSPTGQIDGYTFGSGTRLTVV.